This T cell receptor (beta chain) appears in the sequencing data of a study of beta chain features in type 1 diabetes. Study results and caveats: Patients with Type 1 diabetes showed moderately but significantly shorter TCRB CDR3s in all four CD4+ subsets.

Expressed TCRB transcripts were sequenced because the entire RNA isolate underwent reverse transcription. TCRdb's table, derived via immunoSEQ multiplex PCR, lists solely in-frame clones and lacks some. The data show around 710,000 clones, around an eighth seen once. This CDR3 is built from 14 residues. With V trimmed by 5 bases and J by 8 bases, 7 bases remained unmatched. Germline V gene sequence: CDR1 GTSNPN, CDR2 SVGIG (reference sequence). Worth noting for this clone: The antigen is not known.

The source of this sequence is a young man with type 1 diabetes. The genes are TRBV30 and TRBJ1-6, with TRBD1 matching 9 bases. Sequencing input: naive CD4+ T cells from blood. DNA for the CDR3: TGTGCCTGGGGCTGGGGACAGGGAGATTCACCCCTCCACTTT. Translated: CAWGWGQGDSPLHF.